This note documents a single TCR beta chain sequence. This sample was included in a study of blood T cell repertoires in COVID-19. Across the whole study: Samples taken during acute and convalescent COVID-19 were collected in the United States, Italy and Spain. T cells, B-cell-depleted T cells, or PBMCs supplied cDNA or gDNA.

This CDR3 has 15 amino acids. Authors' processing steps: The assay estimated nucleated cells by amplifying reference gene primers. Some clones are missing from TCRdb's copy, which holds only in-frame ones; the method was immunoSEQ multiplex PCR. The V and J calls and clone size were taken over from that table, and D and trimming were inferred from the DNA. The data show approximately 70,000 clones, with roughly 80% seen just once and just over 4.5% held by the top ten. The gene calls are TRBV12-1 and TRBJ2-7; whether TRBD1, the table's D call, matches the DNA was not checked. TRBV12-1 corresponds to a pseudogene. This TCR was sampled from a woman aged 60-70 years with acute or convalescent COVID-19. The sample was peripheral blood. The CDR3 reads CASSLGTGLDYEQYF. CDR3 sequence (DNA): TGTGCCAGCAGCTTAGGGACAGGGCTAGACTACGAGCAGTACTTC.